These T cell receptor beta chains were read from a single sample in a study of Ad26.COV2.S vaccination and SARS-CoV-2 variants. Method: immunoSEQ multiplex PCR; TCRdb's copy keeps in-frame clones and lacks some. The sample consists of under 550,000 clones, over 75% of them appearing once. Material: peripheral blood, obtained in a trial of Ad26.COV2.S vaccine versus placebo. The receptors come from a person between 18 and 65 years old who received the Ad26.COV2.S COVID-19 vaccine or a placebo. The CDR3 runs from the conserved cysteine through the conserved F or W. D genes are given only for firm matches. For some rows the clone size is stated as once, few or many, or as a class when expanded; others skip it.

clone size	J gene	V gene	D gene	CDR3 protein	CDR3 DNA
-	TRBJ2-6	TRBV4-2	TRBD2	CASSRPKEGRESPSGANVLTF	TGTGCCAGCAGCCGCCCTAAAGAGGGGAGGGAATCTCCCTCTGGGGCCAACGTCCTGACTTTC
-	TRBJ2-7	TRBV6-6	-	CASSAGTASYEQYF	TGTGCCAGCAGTGCCGGGACTGCCTCCTACGAGCAGTACTTC
-	TRBJ1-1	TRBV18	-	CASSPSEGGNTEAFF	TGTGCCAGCTCACCTTCCGAAGGGGGGAACACTGAAGCTTTCTTT
-	TRBJ2-1	TRBV10-3	-	CAISELLAEGNEQFF	TGTGCCATCAGTGAGTTATTAGCGGAAGGCAATGAGCAGTTCTTC
-	TRBJ1-4	TRBV6-2/TRBV6-3	-	CASSNLPHGDEKLFF	TGTGCCAGCAGTAACCTGCCCCACGGTGATGAAAAACTGTTTTTT
once	TRBJ2-2	TRBV19	-	CASSMVQGAGELFF	TGTGCCAGTAGTATGGTACAGGGCGCCGGGGAGCTGTTTTTT
-	TRBJ1-2	TRBV28	-	CASSPDSLGGYTF	TGTGCCAGCAGCCCGGACAGTTTGGGAGGCTACACCTTC
-	TRBJ2-5	TRBV20-1	-	CSARVPETQYF	TGCAGTGCTAGGGTTCCGGAGACCCAGTACTTC
-	TRBJ1-1	TRBV30	-	CAWSVSQGRGTEAFF	TGTGCCTGGAGTGTATCCCAGGGGCGGGGGACTGAAGCTTTCTTT
-	TRBJ2-3	TRBV11-2	TRBD2	CASSQGLAGGVTQYF	TGTGCCAGCAGCCAAGGACTAGCGGGAGGGGTTACGCAGTATTTT
-	TRBJ1-5	TRBV10-3	TRBD1	CAISESDRGNQPQHF	TGTGCCATCAGTGAGTCGGACAGGGGCAATCAGCCCCAGCATTTT
-	TRBJ2-2	TRBV28	TRBD1	CASSLSTGYNGELFF	TGTGCCAGCAGTTTGTCGACAGGGTATAACGGGGAGCTGTTTTTT
-	TRBJ1-4	TRBV6-6	-	CASSYPHATNEKLFF	TGTGCCAGCAGTTACCCACACGCAACTAATGAAAAACTGTTTTTT
-	TRBJ2-2	TRBV30	-	CAWSDTGLAGELFF	TGTGCCTGGAGTGATACAGGGTTAGCCGGGGAGCTGTTTTTT
-	TRBJ1-5	TRBV29-1	-	CSVILQEGQPQHF	TGCAGCGTTATTTTGCAGGAGGGTCAGCCCCAGCATTTT
-	TRBJ1-4	TRBV7-9	TRBD1	CASSRGQSNEKLFF	TGTGCCAGCAGTAGGGGACAGAGTAATGAAAAACTGTTTTTT
-	TRBJ2-7	TRBV4-3	TRBD1	CASSFDRVFYEQYF	TGCGCCAGCAGCTTCGACAGGGTGTTCTACGAGCAGTACTTC
-	TRBJ2-1	TRBV7-2	-	CASSLAVLEKHDEQFF	TGTGCCAGCAGCTTAGCGGTATTGGAGAAACACGATGAGCAGTTCTTC
-	TRBJ1-4	TRBV5-4	TRBD1	CASSLDRDDEKLFF	TGTGCCAGCAGCCTGGACAGGGACGATGAAAAACTGTTTTTT
-	TRBJ2-7	TRBV6-5	TRBD2	CASSKGLAGEGEQYF	TGTGCCAGCAGTAAGGGACTAGCGGGAGAGGGCGAGCAGTACTTC
-	TRBJ2-7	TRBV4-3	-	CASSLGTGTSSYEQYF	TGCGCCAGCAGCCTAGGGACTGGGACGAGCTCCTACGAGCAGTACTTC
-	TRBJ2-7	TRBV2	-	CASSVTLEQYF	TGTGCCAGCAGTGTTACATTGGAGCAGTACTTC
-	TRBJ2-7	TRBV27	-	CASSLGFSYEQYF	TGTGCCAGCAGCCTAGGTTTCTCCTACGAGCAGTACTTC
-	TRBJ1-6	TRBV2	-	CASSKENSPLHF	TGTGCCAGCAGCAAGGAGAATTCACCCCTCCACTTT
-	TRBJ1-2	TRBV29-1	-	CSGQARGAYGYTF	TGCAGCGGACAGGCGAGGGGGGCTTATGGCTACACCTTC
few	TRBJ1-5	TRBV6-2/TRBV6-3	-	CASSYRRDTTITNQPQHF	TGTGCCAGCAGTTACCGGCGGGACACCACTATAACCAATCAGCCCCAGCATTTT
-	TRBJ2-7	TRBV19	TRBD2	CASSLGLAGDEQYF	TGTGCCAGTAGCCTGGGACTAGCGGGAGACGAGCAGTACTTC
-	TRBJ2-7	TRBV3-1/TRBV3-2	-	CASSHSQDGSSYEQYF	TGTGCCAGCAGCCACTCCCAGGACGGTAGCTCCTACGAGCAGTACTTC
-	TRBJ1-3	TRBV24-1	-	CATSDLGVSSGNTIYF	TGTGCCACCAGTGATTTGGGGGTAAGCTCTGGAAACACCATATATTTT
-	TRBJ2-2	TRBV6-5	TRBD1	CASSPARGHTGELFF	TGTGCCAGCAGCCCCGCCAGGGGGCACACCGGGGAGCTGTTTTTT
-	TRBJ1-5	TRBV28	-	CASSPRGADQPQHF	TGTGCCAGCAGTCCCCGGGGGGCCGATCAGCCCCAGCATTTT
-	TRBJ2-7	TRBV19	-	CASRGDASDLGEQYF	TGTGCCAGTAGGGGGGACGCTAGCGACCTGGGGGAGCAGTACTTC
-	TRBJ2-7	TRBV4-1	-	CASSQDVYGSSYEQYF	TGCGCCAGCAGCCAAGATGTCTACGGAAGCTCCTACGAGCAGTACTTC
-	TRBJ1-5	TRBV28	-	CASSLSQPQHF	TGTGCCAGCAGTTTATCCCAGCCCCAGCATTTT
-	TRBJ1-2	TRBV5-1	TRBD1	CASSLLDRIYGYTF	TGCGCCAGCAGCTTGCTGGACAGGATTTATGGCTACACCTTC
-	TRBJ1-2	TRBV10-3	-	CAISDLSLYYGYTF	TGTGCCATCAGTGATCTGTCCTTGTACTATGGCTACACCTTC
-	TRBJ1-1	TRBV30	-	CAWSVGRGYTEAFF	TGTGCCTGGAGTGTTGGGCGGGGCTACACTGAAGCTTTCTTT
-	TRBJ1-5	TRBV19	-	CASTLSLSPNQPQHF	TGTGCCAGTACCCTCAGCCTCTCTCCTAATCAGCCCCAGCATTTT
-	TRBJ1-4	TRBV6-7	TRBD1	CASSYTGQLNEKLFF	TGTGCCAGCAGTTACACGGGACAGCTGAATGAAAAACTGTTTTTT
-	TRBJ2-2	TRBV24-1	-	CATSDFNVMGNTGELFF	TGTGCCACCAGTGATTTTAATGTTATGGGAAACACCGGGGAGCTGTTTTTT
-	TRBJ2-1	TRBV3-1/TRBV3-2	-	CASSQGGGPQFF	TGTGCCAGCAGCCAAGGAGGCGGACCGCAGTTCTTC
-	TRBJ2-1	TRBV6-4	TRBD2	CASSDLAGAANEQFF	TGTGCCAGCAGTGATTTAGCGGGAGCGGCCAATGAGCAGTTCTTC
once	TRBJ2-2	TRBV2	TRBD2	CASSVPKGGSNTGELFF	TGTGCCAGCAGTGTTCCCAAGGGCGGGAGTAACACCGGGGAGCTGTTTTTT
-	TRBJ2-1	TRBV11-1	TRBD1	CASSRDRDNEQFF	TGTGCCAGCAGCAGGGACAGGGACAATGAGCAGTTCTTC
-	TRBJ1-3	TRBV7-8	-	CASSLTGSGNTIYF	TGTGCCAGCAGCCTTACAGGGTCTGGAAACACCATATATTTT
-	TRBJ1-6	TRBV5-1	-	CASSLEAGSSYNSPLHF	TGCGCCAGCAGCTTGGAAGCAGGGAGCTCCTATAATTCACCCCTCCACTTT
few	TRBJ1-1	TRBV2	-	CASKVTEANTEAFF	TGTGCCAGCAAGGTTACAGAAGCGAACACTGAAGCTTTCTTT
-	TRBJ1-1	TRBV9	-	CASSVKGKAEAFF	TGTGCCAGCAGCGTAAAGGGGAAGGCTGAAGCTTTCTTT
-	TRBJ1-1	TRBV2	TRBD1	CASSDGTGNTEAFF	TGTGCCAGCAGTGACGGGACAGGGAACACTGAAGCTTTCTTT
-	TRBJ1-2	TRBV18	TRBD1	CASSPPGQGASGYTF	TGTGCCAGCTCACCACCCGGACAGGGGGCATCTGGCTACACCTTC
-	TRBJ1-2	TRBV28	-	CASTSMGGAGYGYTF	TGTGCCAGCACCTCCATGGGAGGGGCTGGGTATGGCTACACCTTC
-	TRBJ2-7	TRBV11-2	-	CASSLGGESYEQYF	TGTGCCAGCAGCTTAGGGGGAGAGAGCTACGAGCAGTACTTC
-	TRBJ2-5	TRBV10-3	-	CAISDRETQYF	TGTGCCATCAGTGATAGGGAGACCCAGTACTTC
-	TRBJ1-2	TRBV6-5	-	CASSSIQGRGYTF	TGTGCCAGCAGTTCAATACAGGGCCGTGGCTACACCTTC